Shown below are 4 T cell receptor beta chains from a single sample sequenced in a study of blood T cell repertoires in COVID-19. Assay: immunoSEQ multiplex PCR; the TCRdb copy retains only in-frame clones and omits some. The data hold tens of thousands of clones, with about 85% observed a single time. The sample taken for sequencing was peripheral blood. These receptors were obtained from a woman of 80 years or more with active or convalescent COVID-19.

The V call is TRBV14, the J call TRBJ2-2; no reliable D call. Deletions cut 3 bases from V and 1 base from J, with 9 bases between. The CDR3 has 15 amino acids. Per the germline V gene, CDR1 is SGHDN and CDR2 is FVKESK. The CDR3 nucleotides read TGTGCCAGCAGCCATCGTACTGGGAACACCGGGGAGCTGTTTTTT. This gives the protein CASSHRTGNTGELFF.

The chain employs TRBV7-2 and TRBJ1-2; 8 bases line up with TRBD1. Trimming took 0 bases from V and 7 from J; bases not matched to a gene: 13. The germline V gene encodes CDR1 SGHTA and CDR2 FQGNSA. The CDR3 sequence is 17 residues long. The CDR3 loop reads CASSLALGRGRAGGYTF. As DNA, the CDR3 is TGTGCCAGCAGCTTAGCTTTGGGCAGGGGGCGAGCGGGTGGCTACACCTTC.

This chain uses TRBV2 with TRBJ2-7, with a possible D match to TRBD1 (5 bases). The germline V gene encodes CDR1 SNHLY and CDR2 FYNNEI. Trimming removed 5 bases from V and 1 base from J, with 12 bases in between. The CDR3 is 14 residues long. The CDR3 spells CASSPLTVSYEQYF. The CDR3 DNA follows: TGTGCCAGCAGTCCCCTGACAGTTTCCTACGAGCAGTACTTC.

The chain uses TRBV19 and TRBJ2-7; TRBD1 matches 11 bases. The germline V gene has CDR1 LNHDA and CDR2 SQIVND (reference sequence). V lost 4 bases to trimming and J lost 4 bases; unmatched junction nucleotides: 9. The CDR3 loop spans 16 amino acids. CDR3 region: CASSTRTGGNSYEQYF. The CDR3 DNA sequence: TGTGCCAGTAGTACAAGGACAGGGGGCAATAGTTACGAGCAGTACTTC.